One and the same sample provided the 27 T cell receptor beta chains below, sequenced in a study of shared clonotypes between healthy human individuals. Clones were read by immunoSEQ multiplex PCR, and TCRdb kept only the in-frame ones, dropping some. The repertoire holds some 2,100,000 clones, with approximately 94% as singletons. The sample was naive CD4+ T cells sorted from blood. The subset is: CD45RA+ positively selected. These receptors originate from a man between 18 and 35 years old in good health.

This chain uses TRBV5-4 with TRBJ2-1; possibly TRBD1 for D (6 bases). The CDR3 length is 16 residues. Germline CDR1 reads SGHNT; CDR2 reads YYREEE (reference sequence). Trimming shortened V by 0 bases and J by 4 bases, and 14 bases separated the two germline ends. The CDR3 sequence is CASSLVGTDRYNEQFF. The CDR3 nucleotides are TGTGCCAGCAGCTTGGTGGGAACCGACAGGTACAATGAGCAGTTCTTC.

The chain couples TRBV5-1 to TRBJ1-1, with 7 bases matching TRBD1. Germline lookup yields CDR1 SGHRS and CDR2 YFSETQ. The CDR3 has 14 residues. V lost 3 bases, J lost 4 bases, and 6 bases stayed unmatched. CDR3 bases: TGCGCCAGCAGCTCGACAGGGTGGCCCACTGAAGCTTTCTTT. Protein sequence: CASSSTGWPTEAFF.

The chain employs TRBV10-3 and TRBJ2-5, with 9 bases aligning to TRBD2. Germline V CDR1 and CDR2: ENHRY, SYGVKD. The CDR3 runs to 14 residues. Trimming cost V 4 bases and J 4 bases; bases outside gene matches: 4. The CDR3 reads CAISGVAGVETQYF. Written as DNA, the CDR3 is TGTGCCATCAGTGGGGTAGCGGGGGTAGAGACCCAGTACTTC.

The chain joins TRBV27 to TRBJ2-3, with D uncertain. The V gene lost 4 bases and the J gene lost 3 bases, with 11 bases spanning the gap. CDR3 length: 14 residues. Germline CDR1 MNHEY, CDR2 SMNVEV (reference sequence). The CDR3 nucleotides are TGTGCCAGCAGTTCCTTGCAATGGACAGATACGCAGTATTTT. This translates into CASSSLQWTDTQYF.

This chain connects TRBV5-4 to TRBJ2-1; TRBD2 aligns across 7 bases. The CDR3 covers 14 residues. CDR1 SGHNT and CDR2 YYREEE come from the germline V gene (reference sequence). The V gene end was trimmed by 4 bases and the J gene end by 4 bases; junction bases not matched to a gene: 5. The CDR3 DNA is TGTGCCAGCAGCACTAGCGCCTCATACAATGAGCAGTTCTTC. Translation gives CASSTSASYNEQFF.

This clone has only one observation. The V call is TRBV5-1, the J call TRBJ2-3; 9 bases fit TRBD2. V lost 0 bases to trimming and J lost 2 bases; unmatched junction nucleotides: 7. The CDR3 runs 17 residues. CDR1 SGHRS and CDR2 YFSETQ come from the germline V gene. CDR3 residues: CASSLDPAGGVTDTQYF. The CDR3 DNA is TGCGCCAGCAGCTTGGATCCAGCGGGGGGAGTCACAGATACGCAGTATTTT.

CDR3 nucleotide sequence: TGCGCCAGCAGCTTGGATACAGGGAGGTATTCACCCCTCCACTTT. Residues: CASSLDTGRYSPLHF. The genes are TRBV5-1 and TRBJ1-6, with D possibly being TRBD1 (6 bases). CDR3 length: 15 residues. Per germline, CDR1 SGHRS and CDR2 YFSETQ. Trimming took 0 bases from V and 8 from J, leaving 12 bases between them.

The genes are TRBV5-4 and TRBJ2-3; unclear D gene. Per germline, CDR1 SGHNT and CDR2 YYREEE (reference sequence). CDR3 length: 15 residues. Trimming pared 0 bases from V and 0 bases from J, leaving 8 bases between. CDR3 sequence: CASSLAPSSTDTQYF. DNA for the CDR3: TGTGCCAGCAGCTTGGCCCCCTCTAGCACAGATACGCAGTATTTT.

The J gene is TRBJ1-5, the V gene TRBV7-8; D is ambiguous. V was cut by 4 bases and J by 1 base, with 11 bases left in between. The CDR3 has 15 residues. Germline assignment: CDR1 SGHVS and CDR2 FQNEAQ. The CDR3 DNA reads TGTGCCAGCAGCTCCTCGGGGTACAGCAATCAGCCCCAGCATTTT. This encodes CASSSSGYSNQPQHF.

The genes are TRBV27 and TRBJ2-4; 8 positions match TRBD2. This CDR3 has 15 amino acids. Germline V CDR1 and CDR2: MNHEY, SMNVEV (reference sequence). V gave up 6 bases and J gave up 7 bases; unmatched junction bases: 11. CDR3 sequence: CASSQSGLVENIQYF. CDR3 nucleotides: TGTGCCAGCAGCCAATCGGGACTAGTAGAGAACATTCAGTACTTC.

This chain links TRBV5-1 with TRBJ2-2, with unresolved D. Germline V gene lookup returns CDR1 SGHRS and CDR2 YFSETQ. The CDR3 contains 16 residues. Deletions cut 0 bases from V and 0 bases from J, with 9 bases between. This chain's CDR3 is CASSLAGPPNTGELFF. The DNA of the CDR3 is TGCGCCAGCAGCTTGGCGGGCCCACCGAACACCGGGGAGCTGTTTTTT.

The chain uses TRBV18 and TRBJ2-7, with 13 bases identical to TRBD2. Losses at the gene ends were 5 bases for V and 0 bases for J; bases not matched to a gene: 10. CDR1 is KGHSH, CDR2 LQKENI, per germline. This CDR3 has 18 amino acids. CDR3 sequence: CASSAGTSGTRSSYEQYF. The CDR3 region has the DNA TGTGCCAGCTCAGCCGGGACTAGCGGGACACGGAGCTCCTACGAGCAGTACTTC.

CDR3 loop: CASTVRGLSTDTQYF. The DNA of the CDR3 is TGTGCCAGCACCGTGAGGGGACTCAGCACAGATACGCAGTATTTT. This chain joins TRBV5-6 and TRBJ2-3; perhaps TRBD2 as D (6 bases). CDR3 length: 15 amino acids. Trimming stripped 6 bases from V and 0 bases from J, with 14 bases between. CDR1 and CDR2 (germline): SGHDT, YYEEEE.

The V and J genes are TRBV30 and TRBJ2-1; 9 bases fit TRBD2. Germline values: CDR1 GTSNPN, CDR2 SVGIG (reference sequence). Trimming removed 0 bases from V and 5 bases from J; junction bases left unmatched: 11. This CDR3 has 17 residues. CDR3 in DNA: TGTGCCTGGAGTGTTTACCGCACTAGCGGGCATAACAATGAGCAGTTCTTC. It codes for CAWSVYRTSGHNNEQFF.

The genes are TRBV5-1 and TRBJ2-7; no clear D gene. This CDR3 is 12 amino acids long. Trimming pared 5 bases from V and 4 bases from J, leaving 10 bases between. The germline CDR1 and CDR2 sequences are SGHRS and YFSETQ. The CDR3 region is CASRLGNYEQYF. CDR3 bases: TGCGCCAGCAGGCTAGGAAATTACGAGCAGTACTTC.

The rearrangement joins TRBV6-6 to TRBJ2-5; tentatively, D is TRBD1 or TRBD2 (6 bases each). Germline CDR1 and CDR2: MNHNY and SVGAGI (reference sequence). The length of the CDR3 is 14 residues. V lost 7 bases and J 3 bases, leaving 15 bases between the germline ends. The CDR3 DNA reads TGTGCCAGCAACGACCGGGGGCAGGAAGAGACCCAGTACTTC. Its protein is CASNDRGQEETQYF.

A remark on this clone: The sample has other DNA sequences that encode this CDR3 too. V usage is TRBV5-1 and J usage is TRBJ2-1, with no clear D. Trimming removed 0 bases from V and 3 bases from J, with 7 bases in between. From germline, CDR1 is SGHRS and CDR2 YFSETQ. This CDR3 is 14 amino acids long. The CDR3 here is CASSLADSYNEQFF. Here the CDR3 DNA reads TGCGCCAGCAGCTTGGCCGATAGCTACAATGAGCAGTTCTTC.

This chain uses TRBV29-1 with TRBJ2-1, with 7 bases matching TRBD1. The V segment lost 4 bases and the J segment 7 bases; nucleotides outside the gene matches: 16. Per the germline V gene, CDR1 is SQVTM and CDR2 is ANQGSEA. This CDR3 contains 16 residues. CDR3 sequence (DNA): TGCAGCGTTGTTACCTCCTCGAGGGGGCGCTGGAATGAGCAGTTCTTC. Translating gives CSVVTSSRGRWNEQFF.

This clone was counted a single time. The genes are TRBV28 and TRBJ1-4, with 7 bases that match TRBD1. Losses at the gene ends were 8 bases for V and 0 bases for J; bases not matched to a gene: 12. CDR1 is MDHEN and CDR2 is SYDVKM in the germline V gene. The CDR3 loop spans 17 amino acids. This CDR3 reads CASVVTPRGATNEKLFF. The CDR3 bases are TGTGCCAGCGTAGTCACGCCCAGGGGGGCAACTAATGAAAAACTGTTTTTT.

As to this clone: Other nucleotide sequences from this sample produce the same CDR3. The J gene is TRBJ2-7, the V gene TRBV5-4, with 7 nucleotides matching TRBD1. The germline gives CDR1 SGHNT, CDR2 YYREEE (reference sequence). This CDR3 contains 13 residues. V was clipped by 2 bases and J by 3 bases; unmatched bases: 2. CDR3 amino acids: CASSFRDSYEQYF. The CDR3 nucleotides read TGTGCCAGCAGCTTCCGGGACAGCTACGAGCAGTACTTC.

Here the CDR3 reads CASSSRGASSYEQYF. The CDR3 nucleotides are TGTGCCAGCAGCTCGAGGGGGGCTAGCTCCTACGAGCAGTACTTC. The chain is built from TRBV7-2 and TRBJ2-7; perhaps D is TRBD1 or TRBD2 (6 bases each). This CDR3 region has 15 residues. The germline V gene has CDR1 SGHTA and CDR2 FQGNSA. V was cut by 4 bases and J by 0 bases, with 13 bases left in between.

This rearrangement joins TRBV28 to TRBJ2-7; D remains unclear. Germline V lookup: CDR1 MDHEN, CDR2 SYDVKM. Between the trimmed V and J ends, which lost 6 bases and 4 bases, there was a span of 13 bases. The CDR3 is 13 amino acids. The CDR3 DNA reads TGTGCCAGCAGCCAACAACCCGTTTACGAGCAGTACTTC. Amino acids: CASSQQPVYEQYF.

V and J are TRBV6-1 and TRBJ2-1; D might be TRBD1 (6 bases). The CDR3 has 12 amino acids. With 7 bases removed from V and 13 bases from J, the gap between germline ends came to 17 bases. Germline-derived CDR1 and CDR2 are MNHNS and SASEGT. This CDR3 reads CASTEYRDIQFF. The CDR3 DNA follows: TGTGCCAGCACCGAATACCGGGACATACAGTTCTTC.

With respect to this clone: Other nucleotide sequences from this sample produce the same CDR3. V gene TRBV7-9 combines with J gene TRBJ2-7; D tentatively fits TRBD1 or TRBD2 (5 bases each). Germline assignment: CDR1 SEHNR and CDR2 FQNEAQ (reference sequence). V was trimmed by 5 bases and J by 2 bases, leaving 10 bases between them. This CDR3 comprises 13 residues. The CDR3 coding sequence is TGTGCCAGCAGCCCGGGACCAACCTACGAGCAGTACTTC. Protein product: CASSPGPTYEQYF.

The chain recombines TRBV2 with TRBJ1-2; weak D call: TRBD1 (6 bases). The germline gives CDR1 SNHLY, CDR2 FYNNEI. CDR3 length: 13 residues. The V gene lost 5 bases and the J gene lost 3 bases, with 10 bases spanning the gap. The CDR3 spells CASSLDRYYGYTF. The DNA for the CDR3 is TGTGCCAGCAGTCTGGACAGATACTATGGCTACACCTTC. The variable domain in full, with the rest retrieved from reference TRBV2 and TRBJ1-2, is EPEVTQTPSHQVTQMGQEVILRCVPISNHLYFYWYRQILGQKVEFLVSFYNNEISEKSEIFDDQFSVERPDGSNFTLKIRSTKLEDSAMYFCASSLDRYYGYTFGSGTRLTVV.

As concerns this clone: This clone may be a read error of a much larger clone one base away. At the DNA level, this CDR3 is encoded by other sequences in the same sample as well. CDR3 amino acids: CASSASYEQYF. CDR3 sequence (DNA): TGTGCCAGCAGCGCCTCCTACGAGCAGTACTTC. The V and J genes are TRBV7-8 and TRBJ2-7; no firm D call. CDR3 length equals 11 residues. V lost 5 bases to trimming and J lost 0 bases, with 2 bases between them. CDR1 is SGHVS and CDR2 is FQNEAQ in the germline V gene.

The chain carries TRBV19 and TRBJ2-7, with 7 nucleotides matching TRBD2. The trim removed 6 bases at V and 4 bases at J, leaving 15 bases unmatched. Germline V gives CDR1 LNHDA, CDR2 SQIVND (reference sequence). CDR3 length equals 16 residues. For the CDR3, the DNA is TGTGCCAGTAGCCCCGGGGGGTCCCGGTGGCGTTACGAGCAGTACTTC. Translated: CASSPGGSRWRYEQYF.